The sequence of this T cell receptor (beta chain) was determined in a study of memory CD4+ T cells and cytomegalovirus serostatus. Findings of the study overall: The CMV-associated TCR signature appears largely within the CD4+ memory repertoire. Each of 67 CMV-associated TCRbeta sequences occurred in one to five individuals.

As for this clone: Its cognate antigen is unknown.

The repertoire was sequenced with immunoSEQ multiplex PCR; TCRdb's copy has only in-frame clones and lacks some. The sample gives some 52,000 clones, around four fifths of which show up once; 2% is in the top ten. The CDR3 has 15 residues. The V gene lost 4 bases and the J gene lost 2 bases, with 14 bases spanning the gap. CDR1 and CDR2 from the germline V gene are SGHTA and FQGNSA. The sort gate was single viable CD3+CD4+CD8-CD45RO+ cells for memory CD4+ T cells. Sample: memory CD4+ T cells from blood. The origin of this receptor is an adult in good health and CMV-seropositive. The chain links TRBV7-2 to TRBJ1-1, with D possibly matching TRBD1 (6 bases). DNA of the CDR3: TGTGCCAGCAGCTCATATCTCAGGGGTAACACTGAAGCTTTCTTT. Translated, it gives CASSSYLRGNTEAFF.